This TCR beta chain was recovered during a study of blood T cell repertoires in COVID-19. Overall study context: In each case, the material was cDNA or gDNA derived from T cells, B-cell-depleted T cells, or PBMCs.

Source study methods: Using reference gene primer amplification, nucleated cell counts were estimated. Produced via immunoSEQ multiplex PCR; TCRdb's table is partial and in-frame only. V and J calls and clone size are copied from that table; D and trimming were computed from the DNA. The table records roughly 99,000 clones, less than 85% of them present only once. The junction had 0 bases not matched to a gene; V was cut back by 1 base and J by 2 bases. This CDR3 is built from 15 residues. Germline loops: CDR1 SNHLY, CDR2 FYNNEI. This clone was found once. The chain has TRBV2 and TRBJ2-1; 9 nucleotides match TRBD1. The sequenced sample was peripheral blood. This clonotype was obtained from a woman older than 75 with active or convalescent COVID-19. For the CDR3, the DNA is TGTGCCAGCAGTGAAGGGGACAGGGCCTACAATGAGCAGTTCTTC. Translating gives CASSEGDRAYNEQFF. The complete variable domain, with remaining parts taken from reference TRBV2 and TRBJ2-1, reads EPEVTQTPSHQVTQMGQEVILRCVPISNHLYFYWYRQILGQKVEFLVSFYNNEISEKSEIFDDQFSVERPDGSNFTLKIRSTKLEDSAMYFCASSEGDRAYNEQFFGPGTRLTVL.